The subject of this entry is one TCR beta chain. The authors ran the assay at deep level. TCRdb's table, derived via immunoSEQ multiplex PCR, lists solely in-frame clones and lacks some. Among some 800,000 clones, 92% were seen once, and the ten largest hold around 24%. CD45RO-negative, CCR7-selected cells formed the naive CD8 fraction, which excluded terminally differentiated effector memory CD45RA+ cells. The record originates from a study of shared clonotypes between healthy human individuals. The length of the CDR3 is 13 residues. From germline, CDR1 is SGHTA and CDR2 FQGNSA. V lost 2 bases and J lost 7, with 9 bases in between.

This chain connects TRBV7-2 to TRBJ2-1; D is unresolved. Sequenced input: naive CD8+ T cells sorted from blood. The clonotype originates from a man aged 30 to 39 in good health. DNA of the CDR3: TGTGCCAGCAGCTTACGCTACCTGAATGAGCAGTTCTTC. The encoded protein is CASSLRYLNEQFF. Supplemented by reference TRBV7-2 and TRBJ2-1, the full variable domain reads GAGVSQSPSNKVTEKGKDVELRCDPISGHTALYWYRQSLGQGLEFLIYFQGNSAPDKSGLPSDRFSAERTGGSVSTLTIQRTQQEDSAVYLCASSLRYLNEQFFGPGTRLTVL.